This entry is about one TCR beta chain. Antigen: not known. Unmatched junction bases numbered 3, after V lost 2 bases and J lost 6 bases. Germline V CDR1 and CDR2: MDHEN, SYDVKM. This CDR3 is built from 14 residues. This specimen belongs to a study of Ad26.COV2.S vaccination and SARS-CoV-2 variants. Findings of the study overall: With respect to non-spike TCR breadth, vaccine and placebo recipients were similar.

Treatment indicated: about 20 received Ad26.COV2.S at low or high dose, single or two shots; about five received placebo; per-sample allocation not given. The samples were gathered on day 63 after the first injection of vaccine or placebo. Some clones are missing from TCRdb's copy, which holds only in-frame ones; the method was immunoSEQ multiplex PCR. Counted here are over 400,000 clones, 80% to 95% occurring once; the ten biggest clones make up 4.3%. The chain couples TRBV28 to TRBJ1-5; 8 positions agree with TRBD1. The sample here was peripheral blood, taken in a trial of Ad26.COV2.S vaccine versus placebo. The TCR was taken from a person aged 18-65 years who received the Ad26.COV2.S COVID-19 vaccine or a placebo. CDR3 in amino acids: CASSLPGGTQPQHF. The CDR3 bases are TGTGCCAGCAGTTTACCAGGGGGCACTCAGCCCCAGCATTTT.